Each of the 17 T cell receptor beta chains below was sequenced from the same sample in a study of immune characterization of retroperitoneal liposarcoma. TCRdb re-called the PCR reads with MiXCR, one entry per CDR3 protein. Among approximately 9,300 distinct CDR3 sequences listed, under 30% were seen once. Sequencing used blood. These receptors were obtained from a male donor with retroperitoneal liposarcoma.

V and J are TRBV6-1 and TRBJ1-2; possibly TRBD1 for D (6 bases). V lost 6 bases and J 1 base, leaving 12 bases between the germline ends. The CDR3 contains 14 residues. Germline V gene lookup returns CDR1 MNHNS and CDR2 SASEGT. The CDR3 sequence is CASRTGDYNYGYTF. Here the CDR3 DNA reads TGTGCCAGCAGGACAGGAGACTATAACTATGGCTACACCTTC.

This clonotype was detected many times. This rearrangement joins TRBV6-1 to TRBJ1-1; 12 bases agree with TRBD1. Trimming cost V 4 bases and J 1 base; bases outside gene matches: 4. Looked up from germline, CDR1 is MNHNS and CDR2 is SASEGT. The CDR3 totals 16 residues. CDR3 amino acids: CASSAGTGGTNTEAFF. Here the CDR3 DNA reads TGTGCCAGCAGTGCGGGGACAGGGGGCACGAACACTGAAGCTTTCTTT.

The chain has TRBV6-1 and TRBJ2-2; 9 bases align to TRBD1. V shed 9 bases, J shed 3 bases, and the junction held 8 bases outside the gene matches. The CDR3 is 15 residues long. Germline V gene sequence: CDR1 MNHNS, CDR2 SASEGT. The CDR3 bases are TGTGCCAGTTCCGGGACAGGGTTACACACCGGGGAGCTGTTTTTT. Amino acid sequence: CASSGTGLHTGELFF.

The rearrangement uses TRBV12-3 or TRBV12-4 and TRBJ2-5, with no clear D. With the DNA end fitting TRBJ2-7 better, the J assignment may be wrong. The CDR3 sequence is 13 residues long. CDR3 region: CASSPGLSYEQYF. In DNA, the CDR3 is TGTGCCAGCAGTCCAGGCCTGTCCTACGAGCAGTACTTC.

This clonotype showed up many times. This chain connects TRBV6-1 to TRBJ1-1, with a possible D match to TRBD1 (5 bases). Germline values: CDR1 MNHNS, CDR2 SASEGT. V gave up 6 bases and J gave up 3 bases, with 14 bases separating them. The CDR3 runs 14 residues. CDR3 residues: CASRQAGGDTEAFF. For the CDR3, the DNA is TGTGCCAGCAGACAGGCGGGAGGGGACACTGAAGCTTTCTTT.

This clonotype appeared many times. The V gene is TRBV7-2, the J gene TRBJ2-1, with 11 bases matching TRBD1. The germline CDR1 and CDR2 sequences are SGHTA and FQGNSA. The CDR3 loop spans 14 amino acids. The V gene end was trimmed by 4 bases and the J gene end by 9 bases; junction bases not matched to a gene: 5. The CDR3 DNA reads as TGTGCCAGCAGCTCGTCGGGACAGGGGGTTGAGCAGTTCTTC. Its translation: CASSSSGQGVEQFF.

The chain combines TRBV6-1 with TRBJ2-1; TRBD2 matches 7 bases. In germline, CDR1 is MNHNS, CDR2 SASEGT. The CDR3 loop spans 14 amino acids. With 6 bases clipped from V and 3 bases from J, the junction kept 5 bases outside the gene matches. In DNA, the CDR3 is TGTGCCAGCAGACGGGACTACTTCTACAATGAGCAGTTCTTC. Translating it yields CASRRDYFYNEQFF.

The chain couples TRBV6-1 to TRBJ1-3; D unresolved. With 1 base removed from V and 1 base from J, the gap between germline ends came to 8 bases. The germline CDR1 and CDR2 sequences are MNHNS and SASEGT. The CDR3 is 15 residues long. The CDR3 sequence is CASSEVGGSGNTIYF. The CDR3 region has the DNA TGTGCCAGCAGTGAAGTCGGAGGTTCTGGAAACACCATATATTTT.

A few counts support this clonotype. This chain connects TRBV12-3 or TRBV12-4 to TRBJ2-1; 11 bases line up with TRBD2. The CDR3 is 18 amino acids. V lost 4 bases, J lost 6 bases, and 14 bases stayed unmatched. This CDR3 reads CASSSTLILAGVPNEQFF. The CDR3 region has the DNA TGTGCCAGCAGTTCCACTCTAATACTAGCGGGGGTTCCCAATGAGCAGTTCTTC.

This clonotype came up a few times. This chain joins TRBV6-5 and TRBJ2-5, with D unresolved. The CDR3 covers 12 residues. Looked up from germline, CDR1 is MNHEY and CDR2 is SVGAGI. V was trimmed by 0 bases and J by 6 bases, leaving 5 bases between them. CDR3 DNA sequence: TGTGCCAGCAGTTACTCGAGACAGACCCAGTACTTC. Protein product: CASSYSRQTQYF.

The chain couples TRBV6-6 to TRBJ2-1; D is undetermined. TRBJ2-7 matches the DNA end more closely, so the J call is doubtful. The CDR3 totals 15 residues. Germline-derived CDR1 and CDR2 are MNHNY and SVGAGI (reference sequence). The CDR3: CASRPGPDSYNEQYF. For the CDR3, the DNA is TGTGCCAGCAGACCGGGTCCCGATTCCTACAATGAGCAGTACTTC.

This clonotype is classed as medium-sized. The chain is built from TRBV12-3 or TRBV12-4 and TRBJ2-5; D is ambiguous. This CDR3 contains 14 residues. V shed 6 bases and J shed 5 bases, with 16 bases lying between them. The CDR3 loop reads CASSQSGTMETQYF. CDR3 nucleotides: TGTGCCAGCAGCCAGTCAGGAACGATGGAGACCCAGTACTTC.

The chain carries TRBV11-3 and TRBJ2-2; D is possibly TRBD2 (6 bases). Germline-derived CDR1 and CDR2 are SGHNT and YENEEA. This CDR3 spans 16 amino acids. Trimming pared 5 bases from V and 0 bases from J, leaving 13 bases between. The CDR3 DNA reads TGTGCCAGCAGCGCCCGGGGGTCCTCGAACACCGGGGAGCTGTTTTTT. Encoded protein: CASSARGSSNTGELFF.

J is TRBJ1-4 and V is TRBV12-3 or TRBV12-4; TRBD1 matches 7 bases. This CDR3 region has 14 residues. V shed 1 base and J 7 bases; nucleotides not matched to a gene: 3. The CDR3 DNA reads TGTGCCAGCAGTTTAGGACAGGGATCTGAAAAACTGTTTTTT. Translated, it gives CASSLGQGSEKLFF.

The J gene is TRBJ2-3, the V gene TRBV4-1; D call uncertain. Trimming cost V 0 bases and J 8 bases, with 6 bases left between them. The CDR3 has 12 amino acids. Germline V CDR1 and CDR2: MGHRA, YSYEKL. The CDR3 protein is CASSQELGTQYF. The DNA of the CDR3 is TGCGCCAGCAGCCAAGAATTGGGTACGCAGTATTTT.

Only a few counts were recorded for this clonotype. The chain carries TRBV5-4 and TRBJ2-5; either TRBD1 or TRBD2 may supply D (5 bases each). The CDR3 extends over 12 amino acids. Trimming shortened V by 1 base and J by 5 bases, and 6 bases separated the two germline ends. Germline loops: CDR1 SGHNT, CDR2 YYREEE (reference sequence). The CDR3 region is CASSLWGETQYF. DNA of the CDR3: TGTGCCAGCAGCTTGTGGGGGGAGACCCAGTACTTC.

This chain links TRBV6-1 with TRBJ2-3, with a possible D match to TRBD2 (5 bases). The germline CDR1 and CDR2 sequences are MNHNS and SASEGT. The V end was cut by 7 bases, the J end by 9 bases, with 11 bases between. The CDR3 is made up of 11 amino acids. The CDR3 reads CASNSGGTQYF. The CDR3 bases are TGTGCCAGCAACTCCGGAGGCACGCAGTATTTT.